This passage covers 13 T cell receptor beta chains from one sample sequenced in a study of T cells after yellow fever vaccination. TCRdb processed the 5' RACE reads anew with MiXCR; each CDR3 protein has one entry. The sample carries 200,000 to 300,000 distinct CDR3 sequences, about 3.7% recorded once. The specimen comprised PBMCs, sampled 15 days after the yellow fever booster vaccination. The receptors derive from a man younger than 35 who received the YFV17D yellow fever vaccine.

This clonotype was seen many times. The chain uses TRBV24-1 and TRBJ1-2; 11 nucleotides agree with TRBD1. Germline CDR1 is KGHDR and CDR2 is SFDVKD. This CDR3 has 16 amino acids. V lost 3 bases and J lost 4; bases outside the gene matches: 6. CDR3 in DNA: TGTGCCACCAGTGATCGGACAGGGGGCGAACTCTATGGCTACACCTTC. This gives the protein CATSDRTGGELYGYTF.

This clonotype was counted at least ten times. CDR3 in DNA: TGTGCCAGCAAAGGCGGAAACACAGATACGCAGTATTTT. It translates to CASKGGNTDTQYF. The chain joins TRBV6-5 to TRBJ2-3; no definite D call. With 7 bases removed from V and 2 bases from J, the gap between germline ends came to 10 bases. The CDR3 is 13 residues long. Germline assignment: CDR1 MNHEY and CDR2 SVGAGI.

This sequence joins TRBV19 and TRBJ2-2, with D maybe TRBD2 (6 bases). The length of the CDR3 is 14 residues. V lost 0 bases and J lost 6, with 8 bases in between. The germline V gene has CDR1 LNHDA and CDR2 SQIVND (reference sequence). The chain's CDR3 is CASSIDWGAGELFF. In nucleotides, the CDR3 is TGTGCCAGTAGTATAGATTGGGGGGCCGGGGAGCTGTTTTTT.

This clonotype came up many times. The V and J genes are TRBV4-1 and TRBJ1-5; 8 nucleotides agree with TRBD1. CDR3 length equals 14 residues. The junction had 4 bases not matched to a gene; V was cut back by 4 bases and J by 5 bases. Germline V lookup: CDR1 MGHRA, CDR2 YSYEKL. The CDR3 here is CASSLDRGYQPQHF. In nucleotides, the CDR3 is TGCGCCAGCAGCCTAGACAGGGGATATCAGCCCCAGCATTTT.

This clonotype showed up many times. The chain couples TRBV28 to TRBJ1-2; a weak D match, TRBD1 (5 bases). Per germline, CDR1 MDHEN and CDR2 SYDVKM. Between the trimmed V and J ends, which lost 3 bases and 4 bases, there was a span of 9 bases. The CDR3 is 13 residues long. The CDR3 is CASSLPGSYGYTF. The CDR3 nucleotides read TGTGCCAGCAGTTTGCCAGGGAGCTATGGCTACACCTTC.

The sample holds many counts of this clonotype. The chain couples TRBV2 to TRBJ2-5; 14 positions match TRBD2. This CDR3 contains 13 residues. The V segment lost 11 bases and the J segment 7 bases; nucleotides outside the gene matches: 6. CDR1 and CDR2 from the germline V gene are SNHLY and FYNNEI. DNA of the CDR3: TGTGCCGGTGGACTAGCGGGGGGAGGGACCCAGTACTTC. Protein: CAGGLAGGGTQYF. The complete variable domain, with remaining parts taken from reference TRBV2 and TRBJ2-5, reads EPEVTQTPSHQVTQMGQEVILRCVPISNHLYFYWYRQILGQKVEFLVSFYNNEISEKSEIFDDQFSVERPDGSNFTLKIRSTKLEDSAMYFCAGGLAGGGTQYFGPGTRLLVL.

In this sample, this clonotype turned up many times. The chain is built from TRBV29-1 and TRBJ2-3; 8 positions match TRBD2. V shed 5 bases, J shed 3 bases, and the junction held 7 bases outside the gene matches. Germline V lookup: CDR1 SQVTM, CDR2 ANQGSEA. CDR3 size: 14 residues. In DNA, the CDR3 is TGCAGCGTTCAATCTGGCGGGGGGACAGATACGCAGTATTTT. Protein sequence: CSVQSGGGTDTQYF.

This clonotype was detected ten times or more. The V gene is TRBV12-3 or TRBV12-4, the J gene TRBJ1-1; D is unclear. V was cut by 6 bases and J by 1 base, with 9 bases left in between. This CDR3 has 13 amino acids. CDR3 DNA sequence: TGTGCCAGCAGATACACAGCGAACACTGAAGCTTTCTTT. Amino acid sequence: CASRYTANTEAFF.

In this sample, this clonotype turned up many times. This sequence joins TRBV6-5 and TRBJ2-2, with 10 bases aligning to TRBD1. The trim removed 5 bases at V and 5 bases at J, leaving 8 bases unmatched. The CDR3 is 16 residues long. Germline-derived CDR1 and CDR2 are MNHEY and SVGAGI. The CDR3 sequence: CASSREGQGRTGELFF. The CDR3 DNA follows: TGTGCCAGCAGTCGCGAGGGACAGGGGAGGACCGGGGAGCTGTTTTTT.

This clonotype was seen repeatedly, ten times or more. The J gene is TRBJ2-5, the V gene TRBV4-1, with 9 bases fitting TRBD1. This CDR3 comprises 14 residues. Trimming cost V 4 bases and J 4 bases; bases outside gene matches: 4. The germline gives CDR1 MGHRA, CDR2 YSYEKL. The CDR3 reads CASSRTGVGETQYF. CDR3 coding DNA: TGCGCCAGCAGCCGGACAGGGGTGGGAGAGACCCAGTACTTC.

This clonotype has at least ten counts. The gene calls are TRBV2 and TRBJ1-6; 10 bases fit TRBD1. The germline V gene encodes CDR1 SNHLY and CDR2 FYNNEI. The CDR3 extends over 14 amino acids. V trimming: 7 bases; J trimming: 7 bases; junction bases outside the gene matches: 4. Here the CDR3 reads CASIPGQGNSPLHF. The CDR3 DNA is TGTGCCAGCATCCCGGGACAGGGGAATTCACCCCTCCACTTT.

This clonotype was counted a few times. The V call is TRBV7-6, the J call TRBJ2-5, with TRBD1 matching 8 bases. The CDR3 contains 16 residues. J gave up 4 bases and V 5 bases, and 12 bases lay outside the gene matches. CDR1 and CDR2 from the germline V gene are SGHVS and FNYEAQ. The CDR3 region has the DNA TGTGCCAGCAGCCCTGGACAGGGAGGAATCTCAGAGACCCAGTACTTC. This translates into CASSPGQGGISETQYF.

CDR3 bases: TGTGCCAGCAGTTTGTCGGGAGGTGGGGAGCTGTTTTTT. Encoded protein: CASSLSGGGELFF. This chain joins TRBV27 and TRBJ2-2, with 7 nucleotides matching TRBD2. Per germline, CDR1 MNHEY and CDR2 SMNVEV (reference sequence). V shed 3 bases and J 8 bases; nucleotides not matched to a gene: 3. This CDR3 has 13 amino acids.